The 11 T cell receptor beta chains given below trace back to one sample, sequenced in a study of cytomegalovirus exposure and HLA in healthy donors. Both 60 Vbeta primers and 13 Jbeta primers went into the PCR. TCRdb's copy holds only in-frame clones and misses some; the assay was immunoSEQ multiplex PCR. This sample has roughly 170,000 clones, with approximately 80% found just once. The sequenced sample was PBMCs. The source is a woman in her forties or fifties in good health and CMV-seropositive.

J is TRBJ1-2 and V is TRBV5-1; D is unresolved. Looked up from germline, CDR1 is SGHRS and CDR2 is YFSETQ. V was shortened by 1 base and J by 6 bases, with 7 bases between the two germline ends. The CDR3 covers 12 residues. CDR3 DNA sequence: TGCGCCAGCAGCTTGACAGCGGATGGCTACACCTTC. It yields the protein CASSLTADGYTF.

Of note for this clone: One end of the junction varies from germline; a read error may be responsible. This chain uses TRBV7-7 with TRBJ2-5; 8 positions match TRBD2. Germline assignment: CDR1 SSHAT and CDR2 FNYEAQ (reference sequence). This CDR3 contains 14 residues. CDR3: CASSGGHDEETQYF. In DNA form, the CDR3 reads TGTGCTAGCAGCGGGGGACACGATGAAGAGACCCAGTACTTC.

With respect to this clone: One end of the junction does not line up with germline, which may come from a read error. The chain joins TRBV7-9 to TRBJ1-2, with D perhaps TRBD1 (5 bases). Germline values: CDR1 SEHNR, CDR2 FQNEAQ (reference sequence). The CDR3 length is 14 residues. This CDR3 is CSSIPDPGIGGYTF. CDR3 nucleotides: TGTTCCAGCATCCCGGACCCAGGGATCGGTGGCTACACCTTC. Looking up the rest from reference TRBV7-9 and TRBJ1-2 gives the full variable domain: DTGVSQNPRHKITKRGQNVTFRCDPISEHNRLYWYRQTLGQGPEFLTYFQNEAQLEKSRLLSDRFSAERPKGSFSTLEIQRTEQGDSAMYLCSSIPDPGIGGYTFGSGTRLTVV.

The chain has TRBV29-1 and TRBJ2-7; 7 bases map to TRBD1. Trimming removed 4 bases from V and 3 bases from J; junction bases left unmatched: 6. This CDR3 contains 13 residues. Germline V gene lookup returns CDR1 SQVTM and CDR2 ANQGSEA. CDR3 coding DNA: TGCAGCGTTGTATTAAGGGACAGCTACGAGCAGTACTTC. Translating it yields CSVVLRDSYEQYF.

The V call is TRBV7-9, the J call TRBJ2-1, with 8 bases matching TRBD2. This CDR3 spans 15 amino acids. Germline V CDR1 and CDR2: SEHNR, FQNEAQ (reference sequence). V trimming: 3 bases; J trimming: 6 bases; junction bases outside the gene matches: 7. The CDR3 sequence is CASSFSERGTNEQFF. The CDR3 nucleotides read TGTGCCAGCAGCTTTAGTGAGCGGGGGACCAATGAGCAGTTCTTC.

The chain links TRBV2 to TRBJ2-1; 9 bases are a match to TRBD2. The germline V gene encodes CDR1 SNHLY and CDR2 FYNNEI. This CDR3 has 14 amino acids. With V trimmed by 9 bases and J by 6 bases, 9 bases remained unmatched. Written as DNA, the CDR3 is TGTGCCAGAAGGGGTAGCGGGAGCGGCAATGAGCAGTTCTTC. Residues: CARRGSGSGNEQFF.

The J gene is TRBJ2-3, the V gene TRBV10-3, with TRBD2 matching over 9 bases. The CDR3 covers 14 residues. With 4 bases clipped from V and 1 base from J, the junction kept 0 bases outside the gene matches. Germline V CDR1 and CDR2: ENHRY, SYGVKD. DNA for the CDR3: TGTGCCATCAGTGGACTAGCGGGCACAGATACGCAGTATTTT. Amino acids: CAISGLAGTDTQYF.

The sample holds a few counts of this clone. This rearrangement joins TRBV7-3 to TRBJ1-1; D is perhaps TRBD1 (6 bases). Germline loops: CDR1 SGHTA, CDR2 FQGTGA. V shed 6 bases and J shed 1 base, with 21 bases lying between them. This CDR3 is built from 17 residues. The CDR3 is CASRTEPQGRRNTEAFF. The CDR3 bases are TGTGCCAGCAGAACTGAACCGCAGGGGCGAAGGAACACTGAAGCTTTCTTT.

V gene TRBV4-2 combines with J gene TRBJ1-1, with D possibly matching TRBD1 (5 bases). Germline CDR1 is LGHNA and CDR2 is YNFKEQ. Trimming took off 2 bases at V and 0 bases at J, with 10 bases between the two ends. This CDR3 contains 15 residues. The CDR3 reads CASSQYGGLNTEAFF. In DNA, the CDR3 is TGTGCCAGCAGCCAATACGGGGGACTGAACACTGAAGCTTTCTTT.

V gene TRBV5-1 combines with J gene TRBJ2-7, with 8 bases lining up with TRBD1. This CDR3 is built from 14 residues. V shed 4 bases and J 5 bases; nucleotides not matched to a gene: 8. From germline, CDR1 is SGHRS and CDR2 YFSETQ. CDR3 in amino acids: CASSRSGQDDEQYF. The CDR3 coding sequence is TGCGCCAGCAGCAGATCGGGACAGGATGACGAGCAGTACTTC.

This sequence joins TRBV7-3 and TRBJ2-1, with a tentative D call TRBD2 (6 bases). Germline V gene lookup returns CDR1 SGHTA and CDR2 FQGTGA. The germline V and J ends were trimmed by 5 bases and 3 bases, with 11 bases remaining between them. The CDR3 spans 14 residues. CDR3 nucleotide sequence: TGTGCCAGCAGCCAAGGGACTGGCTACAATGAGCAGTTCTTC. Translated: CASSQGTGYNEQFF.